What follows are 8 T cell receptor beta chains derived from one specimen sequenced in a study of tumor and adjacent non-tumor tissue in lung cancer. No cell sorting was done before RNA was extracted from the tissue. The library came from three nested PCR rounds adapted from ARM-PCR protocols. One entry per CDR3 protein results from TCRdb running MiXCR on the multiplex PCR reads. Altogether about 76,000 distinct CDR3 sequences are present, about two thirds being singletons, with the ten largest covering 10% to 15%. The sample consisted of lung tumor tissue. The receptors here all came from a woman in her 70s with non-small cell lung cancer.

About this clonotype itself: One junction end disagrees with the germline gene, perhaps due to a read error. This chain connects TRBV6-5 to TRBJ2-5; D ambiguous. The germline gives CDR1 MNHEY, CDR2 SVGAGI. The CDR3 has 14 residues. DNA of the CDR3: TGTGCCAGCACCTCCGTGACTGACCAAGAGACCCAATACTTC. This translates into CASTSVTDQETQYF.

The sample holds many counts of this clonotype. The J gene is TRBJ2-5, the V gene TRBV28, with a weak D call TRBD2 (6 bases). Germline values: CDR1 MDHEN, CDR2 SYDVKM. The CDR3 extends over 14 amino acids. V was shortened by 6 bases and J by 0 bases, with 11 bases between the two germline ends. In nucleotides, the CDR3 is TGTGCCAGCAGCTTAGCGGAGTACCAAGAGACCCAGTACTTC. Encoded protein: CASSLAEYQETQYF.

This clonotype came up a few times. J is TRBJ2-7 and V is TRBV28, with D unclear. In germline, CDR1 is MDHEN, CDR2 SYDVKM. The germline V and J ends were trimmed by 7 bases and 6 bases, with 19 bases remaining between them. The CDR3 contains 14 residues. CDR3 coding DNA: TGTGCCAGCACCCACGATCCAGCGAGGTCCGAGCAGTACTTC. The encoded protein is CASTHDPARSEQYF.

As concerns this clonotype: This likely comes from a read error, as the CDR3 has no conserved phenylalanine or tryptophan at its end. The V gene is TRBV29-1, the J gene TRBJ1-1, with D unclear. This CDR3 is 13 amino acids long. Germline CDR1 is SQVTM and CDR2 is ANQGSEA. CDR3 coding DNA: TGCGGCGTTGTCCCGGGTTCGACCACTGAAGCTTTCTAT. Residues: CGVVPGSTTEAFY.

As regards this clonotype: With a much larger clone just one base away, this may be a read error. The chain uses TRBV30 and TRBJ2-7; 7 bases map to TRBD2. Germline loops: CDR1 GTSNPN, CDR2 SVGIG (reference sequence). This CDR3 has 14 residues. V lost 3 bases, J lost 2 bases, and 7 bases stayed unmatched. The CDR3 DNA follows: TGTGCCTGGAGCTCTTTAGCGGGTCCCTACGAGCAGTACTTC. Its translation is CAWSSLAGPYEQYF.

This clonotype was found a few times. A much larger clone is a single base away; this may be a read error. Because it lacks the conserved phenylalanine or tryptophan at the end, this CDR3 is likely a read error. CDR3 region: CASSLVAGDKKTQYL. CDR3 nucleotides: TGTGCCAGCAGCTTGGTAGCGGGAGATAAGAAGACCCAGTACCTC. The genes are TRBV5-4 and TRBJ2-5; 9 bases fit TRBD2. V was pared by 0 bases and J by 6 bases, with 6 bases of the junction left unmatched. Germline CDR1 is SGHNT and CDR2 is YYREEE (reference sequence). The CDR3 is made up of 15 amino acids.

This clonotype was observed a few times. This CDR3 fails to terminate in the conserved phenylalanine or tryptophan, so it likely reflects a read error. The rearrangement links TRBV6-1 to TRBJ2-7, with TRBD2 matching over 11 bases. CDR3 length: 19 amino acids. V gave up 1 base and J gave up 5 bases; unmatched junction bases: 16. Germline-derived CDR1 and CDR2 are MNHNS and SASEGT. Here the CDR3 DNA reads TGTGCCAGCAGTGAAGTGTTCGTGACTAGCGGGGCTGGCACCAACGAGCAGTACTTA. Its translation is CASSEVFVTSGAGTNEQYL.

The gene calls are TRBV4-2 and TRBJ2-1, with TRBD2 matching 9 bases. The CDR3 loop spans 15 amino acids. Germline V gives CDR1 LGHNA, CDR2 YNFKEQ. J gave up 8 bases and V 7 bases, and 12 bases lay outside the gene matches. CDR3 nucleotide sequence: TGTGCCAGCAACCAGATGAGTAGCGGGAGTGATGAGCAGTTCTTC. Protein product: CASNQMSSGSDEQFF.